Following are 18 T cell receptor beta chains from one sample sequenced in a study of T-cell reconstitution after alpha-beta-depleted transplantation in children. Unique molecular identifiers were incorporated when the TCRbeta library was constructed. MiXCR was run by TCRdb on the PCR reads, yielding one entry per CDR3 protein. The table has 500,000 to 650,000 distinct CDR3 sequences, 13% seen once. The specimen was PBMCs, mostly from graft donor cells, collected 360 days after TCRalphabeta/CD19-depleted stem cell transplant. Receptor source: a male patient between 10 and 17 years old who had a stem cell transplant for acute myeloid leukemia, so the T cells may come from the graft donor.

This clonotype was seen at least ten times. This rearrangement joins TRBV29-1 to TRBJ2-5; the D is unclear. The germline gives CDR1 SQVTM, CDR2 ANQGSEA. CDR3 size: 14 residues. Deletions cut 3 bases from V and 5 bases from J, with 16 bases between. The CDR3 region has the DNA TGCAGCGTTGATCGGACCGAAGCTTCGGAGACCCAGTACTTC. Translation: CSVDRTEASETQYF.

This clonotype was found a few times. This chain connects TRBV6-2 or TRBV6-3 to TRBJ2-7, with 8 nucleotides matching TRBD2. The CDR3 extends over 17 amino acids. The ends lost 6 bases at V and 0 bases at J; junction bases unmatched: 13. In germline, CDR1 is MNHEY, CDR2 SVGEGT. The CDR3 DNA is TGTGCCAGCAGACGACGCAACTTAGCGGGGAGCTCCTACGAGCAGTACTTC. This gives the protein CASRRRNLAGSSYEQYF.

This chain links TRBV28 with TRBJ2-7; perhaps TRBD2 as D (6 bases). V was pared by 3 bases and J by 1 base, with 13 bases between. Germline V gives CDR1 MDHEN, CDR2 SYDVKM. The CDR3 covers 15 residues. This CDR3 reads CASSFVTSTSYEQYF. For the CDR3, the DNA is TGTGCCAGCAGTTTTGTGACTAGTACGTCCTACGAGCAGTACTTC.

This clonotype was observed a few times. The chain uses TRBV4-1 and TRBJ2-1; the D gene is possibly TRBD2 (7 bases). The length of the CDR3 is 16 residues. CDR1 is MGHRA, CDR2 YSYEKL, per germline. Between the trimmed V and J ends, which lost 4 bases and 4 bases, there was a span of 17 bases. CDR3: CASSRAGDTQYNEQFF. Written as DNA, the CDR3 is TGCGCCAGCAGCCGCGCGGGGGACACCCAATACAATGAGCAGTTCTTC.

This clonotype was seen ten or more times. V usage is TRBV29-1 and J usage is TRBJ2-7; D call uncertain. Germline CDR1 reads SQVTM; CDR2 reads ANQGSEA. V was clipped by 5 bases and J by 2 bases, with 10 bases between them. CDR3 size: 12 residues. The CDR3 DNA is TGCAGCGTTTTTTCGAAGACCTACGAGCAGTACTTC. Translated, it gives CSVFSKTYEQYF.

DNA for the CDR3: TGTGCCAGCAGCCAAGAAGGGCTAGCGCTTAACACCGGGGAGCTGTTTTTT. Protein product: CASSQEGLALNTGELFF. V usage is TRBV3-1 and J usage is TRBJ2-2, with a tentative D call TRBD2 (6 bases). Trimming left V 0 bases short and J 2 bases short, with 13 bases between. Germline V gene lookup returns CDR1 LGHDT and CDR2 YNNKEL (reference sequence). This CDR3 contains 17 residues.

This clonotype occurred many times. V is TRBV27 and J is TRBJ2-5, with D possibly matching TRBD2 (5 bases). V shed 6 bases and J shed 5 bases, with 13 bases lying between them. This CDR3 is 13 amino acids long. Germline CDR1 MNHEY, CDR2 SMNVEV (reference sequence). CDR3 loop: CASSWRRRETQYF. The CDR3 DNA reads TGTGCCAGCAGCTGGAGGAGAAGGGAGACCCAGTACTTC.

V usage is TRBV18 and J usage is TRBJ2-2; possibly TRBD2 for D (6 bases). Germline CDR1 reads KGHSH; CDR2 reads LQKENI. With 3 bases removed from V and 0 bases from J, the gap between germline ends came to 11 bases. The CDR3 is made up of 16 amino acids. CDR3 sequence: CASSPRAGTNTGELFF. In DNA, the CDR3 is TGTGCCAGCTCACCCAGAGCGGGTACGAACACCGGGGAGCTGTTTTTT.

The chain links TRBV25-1 to TRBJ2-7; 7 bases line up with TRBD1. Germline CDR1 is MGHDK and CDR2 is SYGVNS. The length of the CDR3 is 13 residues. V lost 2 bases and J lost 11; bases outside the gene matches: 9. CDR3 sequence (DNA): TGTGCCAGCAGTGAAAGGGGGCGTGGGTCAGAGTACTTC. This translates into CASSERGRGSEYF.

This clonotype has only a few counts. The gene calls are TRBV7-6 and TRBJ2-5, with 8 bases that match TRBD1. Germline trimming cut 5 bases from V and 4 bases from J; bases unmatched to any gene: 6. The CDR3 length is 14 residues. Germline CDR1 SGHVS, CDR2 FNYEAQ. The CDR3, as DNA: TGTGCCAGCAGCAAAGGACAGGGCCGAGAGACCCAGTACTTC. Protein sequence: CASSKGQGRETQYF.

At least ten counts were recorded for this clonotype. V gene TRBV29-1 combines with J gene TRBJ2-2; D gene ambiguous. The germline V gene has CDR1 SQVTM and CDR2 ANQGSEA. V dropped 7 bases and J dropped 5 bases, with 2 bases sitting between them. The CDR3 is 9 residues long. The CDR3 region has the DNA TGCAGCGGGACCGGGGAGCTGTTTTTT. It yields the protein CSGTGELFF.

This clonotype was observed many times. DNA of the CDR3: TGTGCCAGCTCACCATTATCAGATACGCAGTATTTT. Translation: CASSPLSDTQYF. This chain connects TRBV18 to TRBJ2-3, with unresolved D. Germline V gene lookup returns CDR1 KGHSH and CDR2 LQKENI. This CDR3 is 12 amino acids long. Trimming left V 2 bases short and J 4 bases short, with 4 bases between. Full variable domain (outside the CDR3, taken from reference TRBV18 and TRBJ2-3): NAGVMQNPRHLVRRRGQEARLRCSPMKGHSHVYWYRQLPEEGLKFMVYLQKENIIDESGMPKERFSAEFPKEGPSILRIQQVVRGDSAAYFCASSPLSDTQYFGPGTRLTVL.

The chain is built from TRBV7-9 and TRBJ2-5; D perhaps matches TRBD2 (5 bases). Trimming cost V 5 bases and J 3 bases, with 13 bases left between them. Germline lookup yields CDR1 SEHNR and CDR2 FQNEAQ (reference sequence). The CDR3 length is 14 residues. CDR3 nucleotides: TGTGCCAGCAGCCCCATCCCCGGGGAAGAGACCCAGTACTTC. This sequence encodes CASSPIPGEETQYF.

The J gene is TRBJ2-2, the V gene TRBV4-3; D perhaps matches TRBD2 (6 bases). This CDR3 is 13 amino acids long. V lost 0 bases to trimming and J lost 9 bases, with 8 bases between them. Germline assignment: CDR1 LGHNA and CDR2 YSLEER. CDR3 loop: CASSQDGGRELFF. The DNA of the CDR3 is TGCGCCAGCAGCCAAGATGGCGGGAGGGAGCTGTTTTTT.

V and J are TRBV28 and TRBJ2-7; 8 bases are a match to TRBD1. The trim removed 5 bases at V and 3 bases at J, leaving 6 bases unmatched. This CDR3 has 14 amino acids. Germline assignment: CDR1 MDHEN and CDR2 SYDVKM. In DNA form, the CDR3 reads TGTGCCAGCAGTCTACAGGGGGGCCGCTACGAGCAGTACTTC. This gives the protein CASSLQGGRYEQYF.

The CDR3 region is CATSPQTGSWGETQYF. The DNA for the CDR3 is TGTGCCACCAGCCCCCAAACCGGGTCCTGGGGGGAGACCCAGTACTTC. This chain uses TRBV15 with TRBJ2-5; tentatively, D is TRBD1 or TRBD2 (5 bases each). The germline V gene encodes CDR1 LNHNV and CDR2 YYDKDF (reference sequence). The CDR3 runs 16 residues. Trimming removed 5 bases at V and 5 bases at J, with 21 bases between.

Only a few counts were recorded for this clonotype. This sequence joins TRBV12-3 or TRBV12-4 and TRBJ1-1; 7 bases are a match to TRBD1. CDR3 size: 11 residues. The V and J ends lost 5 bases and 11 bases, in that order; junction bases with no gene match: 5. As DNA, the CDR3 is TGTGCCAGCAGTCAGACAGGGAGTGCTTTCTTT. Residues: CASSQTGSAFF.

The chain links TRBV6-1 to TRBJ2-1; D is perhaps TRBD2 (5 bases). CDR1 is MNHNS and CDR2 is SASEGT in the germline V gene. CDR3 size: 16 residues. V was cut by 4 bases and J by 4 bases, with 17 bases left in between. Written as DNA, the CDR3 is TGTGCCAGCAGTGGGGGTAGCGCGCCGGTTTACAATGAGCAGTTCTTC. Protein sequence: CASSGGSAPVYNEQFF.